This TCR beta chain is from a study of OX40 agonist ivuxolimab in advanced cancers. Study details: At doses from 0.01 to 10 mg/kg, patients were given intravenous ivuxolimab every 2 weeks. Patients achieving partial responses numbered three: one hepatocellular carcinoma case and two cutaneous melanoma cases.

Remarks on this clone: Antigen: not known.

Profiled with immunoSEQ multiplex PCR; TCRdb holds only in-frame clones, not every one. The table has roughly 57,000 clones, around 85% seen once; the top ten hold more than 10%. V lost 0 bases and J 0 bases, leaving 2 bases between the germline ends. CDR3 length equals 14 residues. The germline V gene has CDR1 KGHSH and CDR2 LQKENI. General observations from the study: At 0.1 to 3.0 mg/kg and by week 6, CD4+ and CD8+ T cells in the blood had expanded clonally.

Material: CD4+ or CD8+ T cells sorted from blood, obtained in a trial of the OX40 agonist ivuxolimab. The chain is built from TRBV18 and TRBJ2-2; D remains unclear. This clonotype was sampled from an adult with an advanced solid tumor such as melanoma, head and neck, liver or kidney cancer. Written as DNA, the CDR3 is TGTGCCAGCTCACCACCTACGAACACCGGGGAGCTGTTTTTT. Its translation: CASSPPTNTGELFF.